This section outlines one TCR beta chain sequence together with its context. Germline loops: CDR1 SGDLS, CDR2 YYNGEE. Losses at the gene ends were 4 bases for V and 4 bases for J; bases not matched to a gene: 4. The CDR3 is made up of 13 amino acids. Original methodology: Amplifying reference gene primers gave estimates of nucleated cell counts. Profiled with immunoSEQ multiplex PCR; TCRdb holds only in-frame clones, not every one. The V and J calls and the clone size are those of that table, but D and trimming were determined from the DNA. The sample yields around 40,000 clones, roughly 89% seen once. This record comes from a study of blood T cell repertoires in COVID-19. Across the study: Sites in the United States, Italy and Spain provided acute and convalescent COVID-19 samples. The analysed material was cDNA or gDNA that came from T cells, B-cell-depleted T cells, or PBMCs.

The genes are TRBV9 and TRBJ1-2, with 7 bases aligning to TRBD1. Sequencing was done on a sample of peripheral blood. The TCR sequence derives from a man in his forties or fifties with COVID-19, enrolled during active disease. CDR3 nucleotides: TGTGCCAGCAGCCTAACAGGGGCCTATGGCTACACCTTC. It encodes CASSLTGAYGYTF. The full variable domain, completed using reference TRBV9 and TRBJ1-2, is DSGVTQTPKHLITATGQRVTLRCSPRSGDLSVYWYQQSLDQGLQFLIQYYNGEERAKGNILERFSAQQFPDLHSELNLSSLELGDSALYFCASSLTGAYGYTFGSGTRLTVV.